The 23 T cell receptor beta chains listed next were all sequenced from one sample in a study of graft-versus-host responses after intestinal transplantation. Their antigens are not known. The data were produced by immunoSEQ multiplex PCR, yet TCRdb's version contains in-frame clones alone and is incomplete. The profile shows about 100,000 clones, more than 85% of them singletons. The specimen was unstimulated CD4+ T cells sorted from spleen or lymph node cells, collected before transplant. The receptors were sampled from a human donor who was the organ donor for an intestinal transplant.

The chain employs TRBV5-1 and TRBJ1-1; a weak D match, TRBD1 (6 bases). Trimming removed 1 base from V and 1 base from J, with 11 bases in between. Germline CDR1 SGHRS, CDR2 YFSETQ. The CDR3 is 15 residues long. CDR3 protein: CASSLFGRGNTEAFF. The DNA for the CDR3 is TGCGCCAGCAGCTTGTTCGGCAGGGGGAACACTGAAGCTTTCTTT.

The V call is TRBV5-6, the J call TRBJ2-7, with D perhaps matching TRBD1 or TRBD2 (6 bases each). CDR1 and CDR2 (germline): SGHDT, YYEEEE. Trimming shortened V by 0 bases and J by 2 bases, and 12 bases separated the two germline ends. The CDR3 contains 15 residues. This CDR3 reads CASSLGGTRAYEQYF. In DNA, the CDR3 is TGTGCCAGCAGCTTGGGCGGGACAAGAGCCTACGAGCAGTACTTC.

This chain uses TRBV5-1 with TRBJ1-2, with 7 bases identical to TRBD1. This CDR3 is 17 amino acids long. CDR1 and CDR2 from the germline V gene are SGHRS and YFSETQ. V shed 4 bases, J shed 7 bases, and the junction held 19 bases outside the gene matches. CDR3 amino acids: CASSGGLTGVPSSGYTF. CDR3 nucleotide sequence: TGCGCCAGCAGCGGGGGATTAACAGGGGTCCCCTCTTCTGGCTACACCTTC.

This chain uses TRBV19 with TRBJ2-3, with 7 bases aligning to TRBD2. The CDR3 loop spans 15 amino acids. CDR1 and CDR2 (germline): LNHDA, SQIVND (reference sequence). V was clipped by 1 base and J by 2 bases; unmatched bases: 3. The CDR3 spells CASSIGGTNTDTQYF. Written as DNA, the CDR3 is TGTGCCAGTAGTATAGGCGGGACTAACACAGATACGCAGTATTTT. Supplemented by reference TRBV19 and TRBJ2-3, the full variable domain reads DGGITQSPKYLFRKEGQNVTLSCEQNLNHDAMYWYRQDPGQGLRLIYYSQIVNDFQKGDIAEGYSVSREKKESFPLTVTSAQKNPTAFYLCASSIGGTNTDTQYFGPGTRLTVL.

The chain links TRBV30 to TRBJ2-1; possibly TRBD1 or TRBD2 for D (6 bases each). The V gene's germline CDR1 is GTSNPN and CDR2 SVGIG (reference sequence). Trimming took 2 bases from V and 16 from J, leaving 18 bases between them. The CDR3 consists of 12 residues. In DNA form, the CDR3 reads TGTGCCTGGAGTAAGGGGGGCGGATTAAGATTCTTC. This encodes CAWSKGGGLRFF.

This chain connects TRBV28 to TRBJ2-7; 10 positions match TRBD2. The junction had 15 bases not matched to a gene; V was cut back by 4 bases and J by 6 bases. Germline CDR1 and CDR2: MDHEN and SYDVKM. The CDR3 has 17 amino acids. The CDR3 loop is CASSWTSGPGGGAEQYF. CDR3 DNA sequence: TGTGCCAGCAGTTGGACTAGCGGTCCCGGCGGGGGAGCCGAGCAGTACTTC.

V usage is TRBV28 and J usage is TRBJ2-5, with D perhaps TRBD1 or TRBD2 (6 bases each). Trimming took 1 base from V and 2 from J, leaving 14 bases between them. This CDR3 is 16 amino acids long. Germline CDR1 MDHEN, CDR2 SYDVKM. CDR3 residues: CASSLFSGGLQETQYF. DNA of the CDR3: TGTGCCAGCAGTTTATTCTCCGGGGGCCTGCAAGAGACCCAGTACTTC.

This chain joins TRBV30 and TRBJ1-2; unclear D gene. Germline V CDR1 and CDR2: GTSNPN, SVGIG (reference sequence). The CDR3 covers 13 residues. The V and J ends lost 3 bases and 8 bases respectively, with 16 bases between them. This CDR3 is CAWSVDGLRGYTF. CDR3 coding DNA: TGTGCCTGGAGCGTGGACGGGCTAAGAGGCTACACCTTC.

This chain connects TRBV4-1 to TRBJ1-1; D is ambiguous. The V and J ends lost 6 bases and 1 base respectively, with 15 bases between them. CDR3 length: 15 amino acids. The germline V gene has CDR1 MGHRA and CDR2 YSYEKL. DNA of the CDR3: TGCGCCAGCAGACCCGGGTATCTCGAGAACACTGAAGCTTTCTTT. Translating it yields CASRPGYLENTEAFF.

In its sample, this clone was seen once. The CDR3 loop is CASSVGTATNSPLHF. Here the CDR3 DNA reads TGTGCCAGCAGCGTCGGGACCGCAACTAATTCACCCCTCCACTTT. The rearrangement links TRBV7-3 to TRBJ1-6; a weak D match, TRBD1 (5 bases). CDR1 is SGHTA and CDR2 is FQGTGA in the germline V gene. V gave up 5 bases and J gave up 6 bases, with 14 bases separating them. The CDR3 sequence is 15 residues long.

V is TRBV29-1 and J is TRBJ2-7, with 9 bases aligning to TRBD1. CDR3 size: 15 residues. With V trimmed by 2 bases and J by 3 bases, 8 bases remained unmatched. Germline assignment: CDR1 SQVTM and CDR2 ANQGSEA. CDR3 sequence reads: CSVEWDRVEDYEQYF. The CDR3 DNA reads TGCAGCGTTGAATGGGACAGGGTAGAGGACTACGAGCAGTACTTC.

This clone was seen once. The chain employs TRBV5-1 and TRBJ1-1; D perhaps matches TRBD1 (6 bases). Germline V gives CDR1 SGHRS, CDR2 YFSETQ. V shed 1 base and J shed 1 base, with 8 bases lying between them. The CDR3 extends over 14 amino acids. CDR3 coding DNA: TGCGCCAGCAGCTTGTTGGGACAGAACACTGAAGCTTTCTTT. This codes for CASSLLGQNTEAFF.

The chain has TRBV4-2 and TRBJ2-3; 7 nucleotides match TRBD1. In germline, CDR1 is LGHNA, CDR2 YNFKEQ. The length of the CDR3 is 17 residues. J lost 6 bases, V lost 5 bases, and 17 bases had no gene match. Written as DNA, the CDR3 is TGTGCCAGCAGCTTAACTGGGACAGCAAATAATAGGGATACGCAGTATTTT. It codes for CASSLTGTANNRDTQYF.

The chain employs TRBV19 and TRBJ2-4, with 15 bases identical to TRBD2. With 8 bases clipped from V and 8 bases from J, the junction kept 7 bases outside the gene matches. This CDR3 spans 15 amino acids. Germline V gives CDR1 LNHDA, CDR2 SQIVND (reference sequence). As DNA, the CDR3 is TGTGCCAGTGGGGGACTAGCGGGGGGTCGGGACATTCAGTACTTC. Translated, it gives CASGGLAGGRDIQYF.

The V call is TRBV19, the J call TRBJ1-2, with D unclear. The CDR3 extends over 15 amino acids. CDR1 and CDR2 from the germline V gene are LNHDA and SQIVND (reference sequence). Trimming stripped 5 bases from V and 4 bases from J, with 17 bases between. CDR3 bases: TGTGCCAGTAGTCGGGGTCGGGCAGGTCCCTATGGCTACACCTTC. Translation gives CASSRGRAGPYGYTF.

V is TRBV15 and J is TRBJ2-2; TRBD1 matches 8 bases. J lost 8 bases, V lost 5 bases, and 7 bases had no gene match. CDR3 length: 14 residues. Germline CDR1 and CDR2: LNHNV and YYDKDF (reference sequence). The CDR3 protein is CATSYTTGVGELFF. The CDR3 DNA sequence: TGTGCCACCAGCTATACGACAGGGGTTGGGGAGCTGTTTTTT.

The CDR3 loop is CAWSPNRDQPQHF. The CDR3 DNA sequence: TGTGCCTGGAGTCCAAACAGAGATCAGCCCCAGCATTTT. The J gene is TRBJ1-5, the V gene TRBV30, with unresolved D. The V end lost 2 bases, the J end lost 5 bases, and 10 bases lay between the germline ends. CDR1 is GTSNPN, CDR2 SVGIG, per germline (reference sequence). This CDR3 region has 13 residues.

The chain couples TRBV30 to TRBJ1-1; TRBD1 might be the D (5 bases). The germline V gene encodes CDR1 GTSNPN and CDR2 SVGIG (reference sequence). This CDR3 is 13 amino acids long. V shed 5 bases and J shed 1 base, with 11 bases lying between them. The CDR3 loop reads CAWRDGWNTEAFF. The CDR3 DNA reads TGTGCCTGGCGGGACGGGTGGAACACTGAAGCTTTCTTT.

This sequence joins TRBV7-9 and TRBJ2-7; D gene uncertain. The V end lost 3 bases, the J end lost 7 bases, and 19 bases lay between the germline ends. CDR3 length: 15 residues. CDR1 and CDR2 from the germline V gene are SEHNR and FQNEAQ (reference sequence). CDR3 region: CASSFPGGVLGEQYF. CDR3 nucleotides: TGTGCCAGCAGCTTTCCGGGTGGAGTCCTGGGGGAGCAGTACTTC.

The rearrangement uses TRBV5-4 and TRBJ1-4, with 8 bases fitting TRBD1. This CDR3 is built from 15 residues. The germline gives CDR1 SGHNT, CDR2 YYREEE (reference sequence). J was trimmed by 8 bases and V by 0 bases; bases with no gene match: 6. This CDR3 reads CASSLGQGAGEKLFF. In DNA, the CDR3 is TGTGCCAGCAGCTTGGGGCAGGGGGCAGGAGAAAAACTGTTTTTT.

CDR3 sequence reads: CASSSSQNTEAFF. The CDR3 DNA follows: TGTGCCAGCAGTTCTAGCCAAAACACTGAAGCTTTCTTT. This rearrangement joins TRBV28 to TRBJ1-1; D is undetermined. Trimming cost V 4 bases and J 2 bases, with 8 bases left between them. Germline assignment: CDR1 MDHEN and CDR2 SYDVKM. This CDR3 is 13 amino acids long.

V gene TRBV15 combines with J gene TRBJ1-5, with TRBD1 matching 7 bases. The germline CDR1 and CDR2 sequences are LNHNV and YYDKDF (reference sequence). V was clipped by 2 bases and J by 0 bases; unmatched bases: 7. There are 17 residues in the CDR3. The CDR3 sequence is CATSRSTGVYSNQPQHF. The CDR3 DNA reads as TGTGCCACCAGCAGAAGTACAGGGGTTTATAGCAATCAGCCCCAGCATTTT. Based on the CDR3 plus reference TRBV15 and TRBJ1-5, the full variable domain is DAMVIQNPRYQVTQFGKPVTLSCSQTLNHNVMYWYQQKSSQAPKLLFHYYDKDFNNEADTPDNFQSRRPNTSFCFLDIRSPGLGDTAMYLCATSRSTGVYSNQPQHFGDGTRLSIL.

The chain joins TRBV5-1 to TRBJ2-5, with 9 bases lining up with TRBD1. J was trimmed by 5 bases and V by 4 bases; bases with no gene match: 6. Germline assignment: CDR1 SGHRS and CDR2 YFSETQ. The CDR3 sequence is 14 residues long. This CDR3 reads CASSPGQGGETQYF. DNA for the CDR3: TGCGCCAGCAGCCCGGGACAGGGAGGCGAGACCCAGTACTTC. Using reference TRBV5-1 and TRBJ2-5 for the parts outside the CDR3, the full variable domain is KAGVTQTPRYLIKTRGQQVTLSCSPISGHRSVSWYQQTPGQGLQFLFEYFSETQRNKGNFPGRFSGRQFSNSRSEMNVSTLELGDSALYLCASSPGQGGETQYFGPGTRLLVL.